A selection of T cell receptor beta chains follows, all from one sample in a study of regulatory T cells in long-lasting Graves disease. From the multiplex PCR reads, TCRdb called clonotypes with MiXCR, one entry per CDR3 protein. This sample yields hundreds of thousands of distinct CDR3 sequences, of which about 13% are seen a single time; roughly 10% belongs to the top ten. In addition, the sample was reused for a study of T cells in Graves' hyperthyroidism and ophthalmopathy.

The sequencing here drew on peripheral blood mononuclear cells (PBMCs), taken at new diagnosis, from a patient treated with antithyroid drugs. The receptors were sampled from a man between 25 and 39 years old with Graves disease. CDR3s include the opening cysteine and the closing phenylalanine or tryptophan. Each record gives: V gene, J gene, D gene, clone size, CDR3 DNA, CDR3 protein. A D gene is named only where the DNA matches it firmly. Some rows mark clone size as missing; the rest say once, few, many or name a class of expanded clone.

v_call: TRBV19
j_call: TRBJ1-5
d_call: NA
clone_size: once
cdr3_nt: TGTGCCAGTAGTATGAGGGGCGGGACGCAGCATTTT
cdr3_aa: CASSMRGGTQHF

v_call: TRBV11-3
j_call: TRBJ2-1
d_call: TRBD2
clone_size: many
cdr3_nt: TGTGCCAGCAGCCCCGGCGTGGGACTAGCGGGAGATCATGAGCAGTTCTTC
cdr3_aa: CASSPGVGLAGDHEQFF

v_call: TRBV18
j_call: TRBJ2-7
d_call: NA
clone_size: NA
cdr3_nt: TGTGCCAGCTCACCACAGCCAGGCGGTTTGGACGAGCAGTACTTC
cdr3_aa: CASSPQPGGLDEQYF

v_call: TRBV7-2
j_call: TRBJ2-2
d_call: NA
clone_size: NA
cdr3_nt: TGTGCCACCGGGTCGACTGCCGGGGAGCTGTTTTTT
cdr3_aa: CATGSTAGELFF

v_call: TRBV6-1
j_call: TRBJ2-2
d_call: NA
clone_size: NA
cdr3_nt: TGTGCCAGCAGTGAAGCGTCTGGGGGGCCCAGGGAGCTGTTTTTT
cdr3_aa: CASSEASGGPRELFF

v_call: TRBV20-1
j_call: TRBJ2-1
d_call: TRBD2
clone_size: NA
cdr3_nt: TGCAGTGCTAGTGAGCTAGCGGGAGTCTCTAGGGAGCAGTTCTTC
cdr3_aa: CSASELAGVSREQFF

v_call: TRBV3-1
j_call: TRBJ2-7
d_call: NA
clone_size: NA
cdr3_nt: TGTGCCAGCAGCCAAGTAGTAGGTAGCTACGAGCAGTACTTC
cdr3_aa: CASSQVVGSYEQYF

v_call: TRBV4-1
j_call: TRBJ2-1
d_call: NA
clone_size: few
cdr3_nt: TGCGCCAGCAGCCAACCCTACAATGAGCAGTTCTTC
cdr3_aa: CASSQPYNEQFF

v_call: TRBV12-3/TRBV12-4
j_call: TRBJ1-2
d_call: NA
clone_size: many
cdr3_nt: TGTGCCAGCAGTCCCGAAGGCGTCTACCATGGCTACACCTTC
cdr3_aa: CASSPEGVYHGYTF

v_call: TRBV6-2/TRBV6-3
j_call: TRBJ2-5
d_call: NA
clone_size: many
cdr3_nt: TGTGCCAGCAGTTACTCGGCCAGAACAGAAGGGACCCAGTACTTC
cdr3_aa: CASSYSARTEGTQYF

v_call: TRBV28
j_call: TRBJ2-3
d_call: TRBD2
clone_size: NA
cdr3_nt: TGTGCCAGCAGTTTGAGTGTGATTGGCGGGAGGGCTAGCACAGATACGCAGTATTTT
cdr3_aa: CASSLSVIGGRASTDTQYF

v_call: TRBV19
j_call: TRBJ2-7
d_call: NA
clone_size: NA
cdr3_nt: TGTGCCAGTAGTACCGACGGCGGGATTCCCTACGAGCAGTACTTC
cdr3_aa: CASSTDGGIPYEQYF

v_call: TRBV4-1
j_call: TRBJ1-4
d_call: TRBD1
clone_size: few
cdr3_nt: TGCGCCAGCAGCCAAGGACAGGGGAGGGTAGAAAAACTGTTTTTT
cdr3_aa: CASSQGQGRVEKLFF

v_call: TRBV11-2
j_call: TRBJ1-6
d_call: TRBD1
clone_size: NA
cdr3_nt: TGTGCCAGCAGCCTGAATGGAGACAGGGTACCCCTCTTT
cdr3_aa: CASSLNGDRVPLF

v_call: TRBV29-1
j_call: TRBJ2-1
d_call: NA
clone_size: few
cdr3_nt: TGCAGCGCTTACGACACGGTAACCCATGAGCAGTTCTTC
cdr3_aa: CSAYDTVTHEQFF

v_call: TRBV2
j_call: TRBJ2-5
d_call: TRBD2
clone_size: many
cdr3_nt: TGTGCCAGCAGTGAAGGGGTCGGCGGGGGGAATTGGGAGACCCAGTACTTC
cdr3_aa: CASSEGVGGGNWETQYF

v_call: TRBV20-1
j_call: TRBJ2-2
d_call: TRBD2
clone_size: NA
cdr3_nt: TGCAGTGCCACACCAACCCCTGGGAGGGATAGGGGCACCGGGGAGCTGTTTTTT
cdr3_aa: CSATPTPGRDRGTGELFF

v_call: TRBV5-1
j_call: TRBJ2-7
d_call: NA
clone_size: NA
cdr3_nt: TGCGCCAGCAGCTTGGCCAGGCAGGCCCCCGGGGAGCAGTACTTC
cdr3_aa: CASSLARQAPGEQYF

v_call: TRBV12-3/TRBV12-4
j_call: TRBJ2-2
d_call: NA
clone_size: many
cdr3_nt: TGTGCCAGCAGTCCCCATACGGGTGCCGGGGAGCTGTTTTTT
cdr3_aa: CASSPHTGAGELFF

v_call: TRBV20-1
j_call: TRBJ2-6
d_call: NA
clone_size: NA
cdr3_nt: TGCAGTGCTAGAGAAGACAGGTCATACTCTGGGGCCAACGTCCTGACTTTC
cdr3_aa: CSAREDRSYSGANVLTF

v_call: TRBV29-1
j_call: TRBJ2-2
d_call: TRBD1
clone_size: many
cdr3_nt: TGCAGCGTCAGCAGGGGGCTCGACACCGGGGAGCTGTTTTTT
cdr3_aa: CSVSRGLDTGELFF

v_call: TRBV6-1
j_call: TRBJ2-2
d_call: NA
clone_size: many
cdr3_nt: TGTGCCAGCAAGCGGTCCGGGGAGCTGTTTTTT
cdr3_aa: CASKRSGELFF

v_call: TRBV7-2
j_call: TRBJ2-1
d_call: TRBD1
clone_size: many
cdr3_nt: TGTGCCAGCAGCCCGACCTCTGGACAGGCCTACAATGAGCAGTTCTTC
cdr3_aa: CASSPTSGQAYNEQFF

v_call: TRBV7-9
j_call: TRBJ2-3
d_call: NA
clone_size: many
cdr3_nt: TGTGCCAGCCGCAGGGCGGCCGGGGATTCCACAGATACGCAGTATTTT
cdr3_aa: CASRRAAGDSTDTQYF

v_call: TRBV2
j_call: TRBJ1-6
d_call: NA
clone_size: few
cdr3_nt: TGTGCCAGCAGTCCATGGGGGATGGGGGGGGTGGATTCACCCCTCCACTTT
cdr3_aa: CASSPWGMGGVDSPLHF

v_call: TRBV5-1
j_call: TRBJ2-3
d_call: NA
clone_size: many
cdr3_nt: TGCGCCAGCAGCCCTCGGATCTTCACAGATACGCAGTATTTT
cdr3_aa: CASSPRIFTDTQYF

v_call: TRBV2
j_call: TRBJ2-3
d_call: NA
clone_size: many
cdr3_nt: TGTGCCAGCGCCCCGGGGTGGGTGACAGATACGCAGTATTTT
cdr3_aa: CASAPGWVTDTQYF

v_call: TRBV5-1
j_call: TRBJ2-1
d_call: NA
clone_size: many
cdr3_nt: TGCGCCAGCAGCTTGGCGGTGACCTCCTACAATGAGCAGTTCTTC
cdr3_aa: CASSLAVTSYNEQFF

v_call: TRBV24-1
j_call: TRBJ2-5
d_call: TRBD2
clone_size: many
cdr3_nt: TGTGCCACCAGTGACATTTCCCGAGGAGCGGGAACAAGGGAGACCCAGTACTTC
cdr3_aa: CATSDISRGAGTRETQYF

v_call: TRBV6-1
j_call: TRBJ2-1
d_call: NA
clone_size: many
cdr3_nt: TGTGCCAGCAGTGAAGGGAGGGAGCGGGCGTCCTACAATGAGCAGTTCTTC
cdr3_aa: CASSEGRERASYNEQFF

v_call: TRBV30
j_call: TRBJ2-2
d_call: TRBD2
clone_size: many
cdr3_nt: TGTGCCTGGAAGGGGACTAGCGGGACCGGGGAGCTGTTTTTT
cdr3_aa: CAWKGTSGTGELFF

v_call: TRBV20-1
j_call: TRBJ1-1
d_call: NA
clone_size: many
cdr3_nt: TGCAGTGCTCGAGGGAAGTTTACGACTGAAGCTTTCTTT
cdr3_aa: CSARGKFTTEAFF

v_call: TRBV12-3/TRBV12-4
j_call: TRBJ2-7
d_call: NA
clone_size: many
cdr3_nt: TGTGCCAGCAGCGCAGGGATTTCCTACGAGCAGTACTTC
cdr3_aa: CASSAGISYEQYF

v_call: TRBV2
j_call: TRBJ1-5
d_call: NA
clone_size: many
cdr3_nt: TGTGCCAGCAGTGAACAGAGGAGCAATCAGCCCCAGCATTTT
cdr3_aa: CASSEQRSNQPQHF

v_call: TRBV24-1
j_call: TRBJ2-1
d_call: TRBD2
clone_size: many
cdr3_nt: TGTGCCACCGTCAGCGGGAAGGGATACAATGAGCAGTTCTTC
cdr3_aa: CATVSGKGYNEQFF

v_call: TRBV29-1
j_call: TRBJ2-7
d_call: NA
clone_size: NA
cdr3_nt: TGCAGCGTGTCCGGGACGGCAGTCTACGAGCAGTACTTC
cdr3_aa: CSVSGTAVYEQYF

v_call: TRBV15
j_call: TRBJ2-1
d_call: TRBD2
clone_size: many
cdr3_nt: TGTGCCACCAGCACTAGGACTAGCGGCCAAAATGAGCAGTTCTTC
cdr3_aa: CATSTRTSGQNEQFF

v_call: TRBV29-1
j_call: TRBJ1-2
d_call: NA
clone_size: many
cdr3_nt: TGCAGCGTATGGACAGCCTTTAACTATGGCTACACCTTC
cdr3_aa: CSVWTAFNYGYTF

v_call: TRBV12-3/TRBV12-4
j_call: TRBJ2-1
d_call: TRBD1
clone_size: many
cdr3_nt: TGTGCCAGCAGGATGGGGACAGGGGACAATGAGCAGTTCTTC
cdr3_aa: CASRMGTGDNEQFF

v_call: TRBV5-1
j_call: TRBJ2-3
d_call: NA
clone_size: many
cdr3_nt: TGCGCCAGCAGCTTTGGCCTACTTGGCACAGATACGCAGTATTTT
cdr3_aa: CASSFGLLGTDTQYF

v_call: TRBV11-2
j_call: TRBJ2-5
d_call: NA
clone_size: many
cdr3_nt: TGTGCCAGCAGCTTAGAGAGACCACGCCAAGAGACCCAGTACTTC
cdr3_aa: CASSLERPRQETQYF

v_call: TRBV6-1
j_call: TRBJ1-2
d_call: NA
clone_size: NA
cdr3_nt: TGTGCCAGCAGTACACCGGACATGAACTATGGCTACACCTTC
cdr3_aa: CASSTPDMNYGYTF

v_call: TRBV24-1
j_call: TRBJ1-2
d_call: NA
clone_size: NA
cdr3_nt: TGTGCCACCAGTGAAGGGACCGAGTCGGGCTACACCTTC
cdr3_aa: CATSEGTESGYTF

v_call: TRBV6-1
j_call: TRBJ2-1
d_call: TRBD2
clone_size: NA
cdr3_nt: TGTGCCAGCAGTCCCCTTCTAGCGGGAGGCTCCTACAATGAGCAGTTCTTC
cdr3_aa: CASSPLLAGGSYNEQFF

v_call: TRBV5-1
j_call: TRBJ2-7
d_call: TRBD2
clone_size: many
cdr3_nt: TGCGCCAGCAGCTTGGTTCTAGCGGGGGCACTTGACGAGCAGTACTTC
cdr3_aa: CASSLVLAGALDEQYF